One TCR beta chain is described in this entry. Its antigen remains unidentified. These data are taken from a study of siplizumab effects on memory and regulatory T cells. Generated by immunoSEQ multiplex PCR, the TCRdb table keeps only in-frame clones and is missing some. The sample has roughly 40,000 clones, around 92% seen once; the top ten hold approximately 0.25%. The CDR3 has 11 amino acids. The V and J ends lost 8 bases and 7 bases, in that order; junction bases with no gene match: 4. Germline CDR1 reads GTSNPN; CDR2 reads SVGIG (reference sequence). Study results and limitations: Naive T cell populations appeared to exhibit greater diversity than memory cells and appeared to be major alloresponse contributors. Siplizumab brought about a significant reduction in alloreactive sequences traceable to unstimulated CD4+ memory cells.

The TCR originated in a human donor in good health. Sequences were obtained from naive CD4+ T cells sorted from blood. The chain uses TRBV30 and TRBJ2-2, with 7 bases aligning to TRBD1. The CDR3 reads CAEGAIGELFF. The CDR3, as DNA: TGTGCCGAGGGGGCCATCGGGGAGCTGTTTTTT.